At least ten counts were recorded for the clone carrying this TCR beta chain. This entry belongs to a study of T-cell reconstitution after alpha-beta-depleted transplantation in children. Unique molecular identifiers were used to barcode this TCRbeta library. TCRdb ran MiXCR on the PCR reads and lists one entry per CDR3 protein. The top ten clones hold around a third of a sample with approximately 500,000 distinct CDR3 sequences, roughly 30% of them seen once. Trimming pared 2 bases from V and 5 bases from J, leaving 8 bases between. Germline lookup yields CDR1 SGHVS and CDR2 FQNEAQ. This CDR3 region has 13 residues.

The source material was PBMCs, sampled before TCRalphabeta/CD19-depleted stem cell transplant. The genes are TRBV7-8 and TRBJ2-3; D remains ambiguous. The sequence came from a boy under two years old with Wiskott-Aldrich syndrome, due to receive a stem cell transplant. In DNA, the CDR3 is TGTGCCAGCAGCTTATGGAGTTTAGATACGCAGTATTTT. Amino acid sequence: CASSLWSLDTQYF. The whole variable domain, filled in from reference TRBV7-8 and TRBJ2-3, reads GAGVSQSPRYKVAKRGQDVALRCDPISGHVSLFWYQQALGQGPEFLTYFQNEAQLDKSGLPSDRFFAERPEGSVSTLKIQRTQQEDSAVYLCASSLWSLDTQYFGPGTRLTVL.